This TCR beta chain originates from a study of neoadjuvant anti-PD-1 for oral cavity cancer. Study background: Around day 43, patients without progression received a fourth nivolumab dose before surgery.

From germline, CDR1 is MDHEN and CDR2 SYDVKM. Trimming left V 7 bases short and J 4 bases short, with 28 bases between. The CDR3 covers 18 residues. Notes on the study in general: Higher pretreatment blood Treg/Th17 ratios correlated with higher pretreatment blood and lower post-treatment tumor TCRbeta clonality.

This clone was detected a few times. The antigen is not known. Sequencing used immunoSEQ multiplex PCR; TCRdb keeps in-frame clones, though not all of them. Of about 6,700 clones in the sample, around 50% were seen once. The chain uses TRBV28 and TRBJ1-2; D perhaps matches TRBD1 (5 bases). Here the sequenced sample was tumor tissue, taken before nivolumab (anti-PD-1) treatment. The TCR was taken from a person between 35 and 79 years old with oral cavity squamous cell carcinoma. CDR3 nucleotides: TGTGCCAGCACCGAAATACGCTCTTCAGGGTTACTCGGCTATGGCTACACCTTC. As protein: CASTEIRSSGLLGYGYTF.